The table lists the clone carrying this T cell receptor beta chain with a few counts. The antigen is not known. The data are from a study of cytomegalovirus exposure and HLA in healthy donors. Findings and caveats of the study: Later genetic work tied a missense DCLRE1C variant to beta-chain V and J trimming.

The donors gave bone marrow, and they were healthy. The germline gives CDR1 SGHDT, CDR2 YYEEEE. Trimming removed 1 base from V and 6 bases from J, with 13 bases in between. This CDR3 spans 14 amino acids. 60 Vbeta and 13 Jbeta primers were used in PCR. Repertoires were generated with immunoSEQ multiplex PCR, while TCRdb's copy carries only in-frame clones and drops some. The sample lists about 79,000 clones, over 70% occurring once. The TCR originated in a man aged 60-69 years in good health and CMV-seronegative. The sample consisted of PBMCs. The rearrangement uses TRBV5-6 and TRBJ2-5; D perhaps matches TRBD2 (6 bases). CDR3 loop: CASSLSAGRKTQYF. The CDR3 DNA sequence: TGTGCCAGCAGCTTGAGTGCAGGGAGGAAGACCCAGTACTTC.